This T cell receptor beta chain came from a study of early T cells in non-severe SARS-CoV-2 infection. Overall study: Sequencing was performed on bulk RNA from unsorted whole blood, leaving chains unpaired. Points from the study as a whole: Reliance on VDJdb matching favored anti-spike CD8 responses; private and CD4 specificities were missed.

This clonotype came up a few times. Its target is not known. In germline, CDR1 is SGHNT, CDR2 YYREEE (reference sequence). There are 14 residues in the CDR3. The V segment lost 4 bases and the J segment 6 bases; nucleotides outside the gene matches: 8. Individual cDNA molecules received unique molecular identifiers during library preparation. One entry per CDR3 protein results from TCRdb running MiXCR on the 5' RACE reads. The repertoire holds over 60,000 distinct CDR3 sequences, with 10% as singletons. The source of this sequence is an adult who was a healthcare worker with PCR-confirmed SARS-CoV-2 infection or an uninfected control (not recorded which). The V gene is TRBV5-4, the J gene TRBJ1-2, with 8 bases aligning to TRBD1. The sample in question was whole blood, obtained at baseline. CDR3 sequence reads: CASSTGGQGHGYTF. The DNA for the CDR3 is TGTGCCAGCAGCACGGGAGGACAGGGCCATGGCTACACCTTC.